This TCR beta chain was observed in a study of shared clonotypes between healthy human individuals. As regards this clone: Its antigen is still unknown.

Data came from immunoSEQ multiplex PCR; TCRdb stores just in-frame clones and leaves some out. The profile covers roughly 2,300,000 clones, with around 93% appearing a single time and approximately 0.39% taken by the ten largest. General observations from the study: Blood was the only sampled material, and tissue repertoires likely differ.

Trimming shortened V by 2 bases and J by 3 bases, and 11 bases separated the two germline ends. Germline-derived CDR1 and CDR2 are MDHEN and SYDVKM. The CDR3 has 15 amino acids. The sample taken for sequencing was naive CD4+ T cells from PBMCs. Subset noted: CD45RA+ positively selected. V is TRBV28 and J is TRBJ2-1, with D hard to call. The sequence was collected from a man aged 18-30 years in good health. Some clones in this sample may be carry-over from other donors' samples. For the CDR3, the DNA is TGTGCCAGCAGTTTAGTTCCGGGCCACTACAATGAGCAGTTCTTC. It encodes CASSLVPGHYNEQFF. Together with reference TRBV28 and TRBJ2-1, the CDR3 gives the full variable domain: DVKVTQSSRYLVKRTGEKVFLECVQDMDHENMFWYRQDPGLGLRLIYFSYDVKMKEKGDIPEGYSVSREKKERFSLILESASTNQTSMYLCASSLVPGHYNEQFFGPGTRLTVL.